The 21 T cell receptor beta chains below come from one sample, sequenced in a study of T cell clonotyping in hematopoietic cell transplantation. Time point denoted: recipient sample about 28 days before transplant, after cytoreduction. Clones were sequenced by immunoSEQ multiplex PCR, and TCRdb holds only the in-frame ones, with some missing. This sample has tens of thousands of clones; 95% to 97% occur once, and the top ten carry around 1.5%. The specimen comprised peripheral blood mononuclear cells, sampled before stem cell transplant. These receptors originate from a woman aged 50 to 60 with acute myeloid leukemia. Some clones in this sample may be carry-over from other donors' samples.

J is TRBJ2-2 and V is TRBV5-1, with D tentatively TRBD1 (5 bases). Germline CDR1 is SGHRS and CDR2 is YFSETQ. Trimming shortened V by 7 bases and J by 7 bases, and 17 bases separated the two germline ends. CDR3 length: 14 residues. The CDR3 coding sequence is TGCGCCAGCGGCCAGGGTTTCGAAATCGGGGAGCTGTTTTTT. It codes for CASGQGFEIGELFF.

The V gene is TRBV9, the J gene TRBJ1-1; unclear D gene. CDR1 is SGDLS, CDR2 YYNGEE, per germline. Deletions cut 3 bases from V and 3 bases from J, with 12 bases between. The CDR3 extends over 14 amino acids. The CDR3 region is CASSERARDTEAFF. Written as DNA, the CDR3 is TGTGCCAGCAGCGAGCGGGCACGGGACACTGAAGCTTTCTTT. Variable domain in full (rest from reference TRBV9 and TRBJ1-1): DSGVTQTPKHLITATGQRVTLRCSPRSGDLSVYWYQQSLDQGLQFLIQYYNGEERAKGNILERFSAQQFPDLHSELNLSSLELGDSALYFCASSERARDTEAFFGQGTRLTVV.

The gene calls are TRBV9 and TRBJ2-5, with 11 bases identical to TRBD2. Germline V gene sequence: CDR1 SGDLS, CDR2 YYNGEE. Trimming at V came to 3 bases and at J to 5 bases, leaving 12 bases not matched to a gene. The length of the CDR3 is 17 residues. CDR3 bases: TGTGCCAGCAGCGCCAGCCTAGCGGGGGGAATCGGTGAGACCCAGTACTTC. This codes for CASSASLAGGIGETQYF.

CDR3 nucleotides: TGTGCCAGCACCCAAAGACAGGGGGGAAGTAGGAATGAGCAGTTCTTC. Its protein is CASTQRQGGSRNEQFF. The chain carries TRBV25-1 and TRBJ2-1; TRBD1 matches at 9 bases. Germline values: CDR1 MGHDK, CDR2 SYGVNS. CDR3 size: 16 residues. The trim removed 7 bases at V and 7 bases at J, leaving 14 bases unmatched.

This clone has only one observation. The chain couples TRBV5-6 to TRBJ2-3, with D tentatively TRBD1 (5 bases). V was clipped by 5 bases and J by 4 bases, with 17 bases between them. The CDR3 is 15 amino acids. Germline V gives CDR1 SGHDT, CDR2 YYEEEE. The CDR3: CASSLTTATPDTQYF. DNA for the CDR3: TGTGCCAGCAGTTTGACGACAGCTACCCCAGATACGCAGTATTTT.

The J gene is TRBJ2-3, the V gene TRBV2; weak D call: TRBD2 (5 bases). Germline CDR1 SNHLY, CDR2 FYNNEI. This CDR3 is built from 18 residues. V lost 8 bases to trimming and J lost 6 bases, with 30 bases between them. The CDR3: CASLTAQPLSAASDTQYF. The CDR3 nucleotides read TGTGCCAGCTTGACCGCTCAGCCTCTCTCGGCAGCTAGCGATACGCAGTATTTT.

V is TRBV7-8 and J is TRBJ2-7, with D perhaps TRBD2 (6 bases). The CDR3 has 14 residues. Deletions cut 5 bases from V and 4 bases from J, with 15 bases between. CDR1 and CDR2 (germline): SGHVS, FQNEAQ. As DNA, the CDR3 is TGTGCCAGCAGCGGCCGGGACTGGAGATACGAGCAGTACTTC. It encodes CASSGRDWRYEQYF.

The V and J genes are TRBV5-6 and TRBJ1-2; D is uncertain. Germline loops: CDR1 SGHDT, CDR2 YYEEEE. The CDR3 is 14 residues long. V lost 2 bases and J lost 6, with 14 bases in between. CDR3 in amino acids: CASSFPALTDGYTF. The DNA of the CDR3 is TGTGCCAGCAGCTTTCCTGCGCTTACCGATGGCTACACCTTC.

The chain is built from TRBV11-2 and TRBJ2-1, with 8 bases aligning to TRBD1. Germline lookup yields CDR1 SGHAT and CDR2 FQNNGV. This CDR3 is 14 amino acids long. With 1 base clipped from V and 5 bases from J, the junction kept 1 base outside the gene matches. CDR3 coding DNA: TGTGCCAGCAGCTTAGGGGACAGGCACAATGAGCAGTTCTTC. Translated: CASSLGDRHNEQFF.

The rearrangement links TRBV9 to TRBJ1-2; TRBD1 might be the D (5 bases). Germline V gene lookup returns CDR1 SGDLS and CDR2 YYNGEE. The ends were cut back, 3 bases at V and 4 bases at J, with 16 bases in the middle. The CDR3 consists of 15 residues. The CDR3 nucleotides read TGTGCCAGCAGCGAAATGACAGACGTGACCTATGGCTACACCTTC. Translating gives CASSEMTDVTYGYTF.

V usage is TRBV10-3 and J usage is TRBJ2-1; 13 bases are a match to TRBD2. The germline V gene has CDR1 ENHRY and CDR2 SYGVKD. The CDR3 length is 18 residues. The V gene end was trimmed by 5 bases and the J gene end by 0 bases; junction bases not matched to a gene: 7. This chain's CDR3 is CAISPGTSGIGSYNEQFF. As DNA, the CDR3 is TGTGCCATCAGTCCCGGGACTAGCGGGATCGGCTCCTACAATGAGCAGTTCTTC.

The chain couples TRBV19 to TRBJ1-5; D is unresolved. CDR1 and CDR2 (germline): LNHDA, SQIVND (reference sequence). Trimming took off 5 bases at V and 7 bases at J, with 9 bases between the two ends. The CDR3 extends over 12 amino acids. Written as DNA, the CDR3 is TGTGCCAGTAGTGACCCCGGGCAGCCCCAGCATTTT. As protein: CASSDPGQPQHF.

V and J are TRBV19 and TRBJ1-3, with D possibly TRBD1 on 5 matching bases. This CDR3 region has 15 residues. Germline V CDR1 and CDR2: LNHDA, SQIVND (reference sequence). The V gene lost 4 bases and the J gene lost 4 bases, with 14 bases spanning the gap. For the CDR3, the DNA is TGTGCCAGTAGTACTGGTGCAGGGCCCGGAAACACCATATATTTT. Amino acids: CASSTGAGPGNTIYF.

The CDR3 is CASSPREGLDSETQYF. DNA for the CDR3: TGTGCCAGCAGCCCCCGGGAAGGGCTGGACAGCGAGACCCAGTACTTC. The chain is built from TRBV11-2 and TRBJ2-5; tentatively, D is TRBD1 (6 bases). The V end was cut by 5 bases, the J end by 5 bases, with 21 bases between. CDR1 SGHAT and CDR2 FQNNGV come from the germline V gene. CDR3 size: 16 residues.

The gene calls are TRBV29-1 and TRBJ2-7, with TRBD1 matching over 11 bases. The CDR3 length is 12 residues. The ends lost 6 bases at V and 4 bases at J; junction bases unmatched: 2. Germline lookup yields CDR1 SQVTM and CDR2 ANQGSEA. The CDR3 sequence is CSVRDRGYEQYF. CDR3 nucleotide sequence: TGCAGCGTGAGGGACAGGGGGTACGAGCAGTACTTC.

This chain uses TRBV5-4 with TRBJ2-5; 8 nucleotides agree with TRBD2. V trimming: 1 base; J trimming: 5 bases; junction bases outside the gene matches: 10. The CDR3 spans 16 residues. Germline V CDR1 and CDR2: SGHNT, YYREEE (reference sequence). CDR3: CASSLTTGGPVETQYF. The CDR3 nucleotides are TGTGCCAGCAGCTTGACTACGGGGGGGCCGGTGGAGACCCAGTACTTC.

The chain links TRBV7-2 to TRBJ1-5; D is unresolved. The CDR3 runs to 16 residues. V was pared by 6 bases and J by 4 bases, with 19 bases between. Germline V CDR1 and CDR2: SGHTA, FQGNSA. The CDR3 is CASSLISLNSNQPQHF. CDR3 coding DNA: TGTGCCAGCAGTCTTATATCCCTTAATAGTAATCAGCCCCAGCATTTT.

This CDR3 reads CASSSSRAGQPQHF. CDR3 sequence (DNA): TGTGCCAGCAGTTCATCGAGGGCGGGTCAGCCCCAGCATTTT. This chain connects TRBV2 to TRBJ1-5; no firm D call. V lost 5 bases to trimming and J lost 6 bases, with 14 bases between them. This CDR3 contains 14 residues. Germline V CDR1 and CDR2: SNHLY, FYNNEI.

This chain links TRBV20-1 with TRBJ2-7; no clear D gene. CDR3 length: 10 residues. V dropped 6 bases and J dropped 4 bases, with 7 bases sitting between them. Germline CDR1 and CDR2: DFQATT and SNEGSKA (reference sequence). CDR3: CSARTYEQYF. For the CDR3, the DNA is TGCAGTGCGCGAACGTACGAGCAGTACTTC.

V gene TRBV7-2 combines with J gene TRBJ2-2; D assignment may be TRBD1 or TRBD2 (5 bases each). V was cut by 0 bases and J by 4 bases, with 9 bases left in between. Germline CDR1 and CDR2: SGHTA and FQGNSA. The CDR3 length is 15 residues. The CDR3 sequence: CASSLAGVGTGELFF. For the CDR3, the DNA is TGTGCCAGCAGCTTAGCGGGGGTGGGCACCGGGGAGCTGTTTTTT.

The CDR3 loop is CASAPAGGPGEQYF. The CDR3 DNA follows: TGTGCCTCAGCCCCAGCGGGAGGGCCGGGGGAGCAGTACTTC. The V call is TRBV6-1, the J call TRBJ2-7, with 10 bases identical to TRBD2. V lost 11 bases, J lost 7 bases, and 14 bases stayed unmatched. CDR3 length equals 14 residues. Germline-derived CDR1 and CDR2 are MNHNS and SASEGT.